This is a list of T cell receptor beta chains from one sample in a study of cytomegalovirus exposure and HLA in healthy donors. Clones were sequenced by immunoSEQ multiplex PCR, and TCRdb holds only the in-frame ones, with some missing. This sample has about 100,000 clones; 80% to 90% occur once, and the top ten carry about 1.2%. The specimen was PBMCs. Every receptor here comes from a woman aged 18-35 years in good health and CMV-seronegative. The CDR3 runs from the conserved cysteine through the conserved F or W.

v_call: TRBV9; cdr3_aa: CASSVDGRGVYGYTF
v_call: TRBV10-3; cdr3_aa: CAISNPGTGDSYEQYF
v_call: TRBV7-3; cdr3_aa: CASSLWPRVIAGGSEVFF
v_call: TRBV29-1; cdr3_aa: CSVDNRVHTEAFF
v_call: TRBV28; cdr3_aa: CASNSGGQGSGNTIYF
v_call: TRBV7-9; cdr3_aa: CASSTDRGQAGELFF
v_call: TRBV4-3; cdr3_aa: CASSQEFGGITYEQYF
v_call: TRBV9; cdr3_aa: CASSVKVQASTDTQYF
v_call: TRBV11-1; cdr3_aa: CASSLPTGTGGYEQYF
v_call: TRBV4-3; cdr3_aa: CASSQETGPYNEQFF
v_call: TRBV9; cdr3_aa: CASSPRTGEGYNEQFF
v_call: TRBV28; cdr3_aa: CASSSLGGSMNTEAFF
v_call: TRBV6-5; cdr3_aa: CASKASGDSYEQYF
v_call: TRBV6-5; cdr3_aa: CASSSSGREVDIQYF
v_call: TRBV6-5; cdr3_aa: CASKEQGYSFYEQYF
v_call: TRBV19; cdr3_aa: CASSIELAEGGDEQFF
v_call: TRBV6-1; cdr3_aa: CASTGGPYSNQPQHF
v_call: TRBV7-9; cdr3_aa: CASRYGLAGKATQYF
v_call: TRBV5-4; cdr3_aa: CASSLGRTGWQPGELFF
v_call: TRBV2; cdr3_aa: CASSEWYGTDYSNQPQHF
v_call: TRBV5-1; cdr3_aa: CASSLGVTTYEQYF
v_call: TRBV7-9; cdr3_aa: CSSSLGGVKQFF
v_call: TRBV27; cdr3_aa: CASSSGTSGSETQYF
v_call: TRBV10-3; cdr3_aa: CAISEMGRGTSGSRISYEQYF
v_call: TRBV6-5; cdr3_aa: CASSYASGYEQYF
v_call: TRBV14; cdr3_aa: CASSQGKLTGVYGYTF
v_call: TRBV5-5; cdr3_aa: CASSPRTSPGKLFF
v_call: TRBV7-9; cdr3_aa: CASSSGQGATYEQYF
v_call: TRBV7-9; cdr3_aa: CASSLLLPSGWQETQYF
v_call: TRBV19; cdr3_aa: CASSISGGLAQHF
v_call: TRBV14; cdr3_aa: CASRLGARFTGELFF
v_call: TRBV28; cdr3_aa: CASTHGGGDTQYF
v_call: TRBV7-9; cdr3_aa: CASSWHDRGTDTQYF
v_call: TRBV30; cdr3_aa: CAWSVGGNSPLHF
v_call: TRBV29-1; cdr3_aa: CSVGLAGDAPDTQYF
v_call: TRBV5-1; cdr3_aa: CASRDQLSAEQYF
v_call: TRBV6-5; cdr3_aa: CASSYSMSGPINEQFF
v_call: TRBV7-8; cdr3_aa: CASSQTRGREQFF
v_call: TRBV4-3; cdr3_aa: CASSQVSGRTHDTQYF
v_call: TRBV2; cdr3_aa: CASRGPWQQPQHF
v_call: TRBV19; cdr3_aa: CASSISKYNEQFF
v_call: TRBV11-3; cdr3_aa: CASSNGASGSEQFF
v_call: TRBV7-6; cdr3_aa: CASSLEMGQGLFYNEQFF
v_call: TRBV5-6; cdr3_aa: CASSLLIAGGGSDTQYF
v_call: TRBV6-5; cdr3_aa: CASSYSGQGWTGELFF
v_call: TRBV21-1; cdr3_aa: CASSKGARGERNSPLHF
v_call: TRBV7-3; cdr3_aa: CASSSTGGISPLHF
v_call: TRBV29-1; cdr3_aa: CSVDALGTSSSYEQYF
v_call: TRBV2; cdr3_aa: CASSEGHHSNQPQHF
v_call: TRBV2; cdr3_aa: CASSVVNGQQFF
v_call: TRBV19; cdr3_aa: CASSPRKDSYEQYF
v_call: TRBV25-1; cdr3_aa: CASSEFGEGGSLSYEQYF
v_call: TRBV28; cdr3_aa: CASCPPGGFYEQYF
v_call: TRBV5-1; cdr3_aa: CASSRGGRDQETQYF
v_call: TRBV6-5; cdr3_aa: CASSPERHSPLHF
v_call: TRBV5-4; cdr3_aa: CASSFGQESNGYTF
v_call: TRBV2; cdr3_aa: CASSEQGQSYEQYF
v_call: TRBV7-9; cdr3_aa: CASSQQGGGTEAFF
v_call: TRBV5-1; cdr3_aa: CASSLGGSGSAGYEQYF